The rows below give T cell receptor beta chains drawn from one sample of a study of T-cell reconstitution after alpha-beta-depleted transplantation in children. TCRdb re-analysed the PCR reads in MiXCR, keeping a single row per CDR3 protein. Altogether about 260,000 distinct CDR3 sequences are present, 11% being singletons, with the ten largest covering around 20%. The input for sequencing was peripheral blood, taken 180 days after TCRalphabeta/CD19-depleted stem cell transplant. The origin of the receptors is a male patient aged 2 to 9 who had a stem cell transplant for chronic granulomatous disease, so the T cells may come from the graft donor. The CDR3 runs from the conserved cysteine through the conserved F or W. The D gene is left open where the match is weak. The listing skips clone size in some rows; elsewhere it reads once, few, many or a size class.

TRBJ2-7 | TRBV20-1 | - | - | TGCAGTGCTAGAGTCCCAGGGGATCTCCTCCACGGGCAGTACTTC | CSARVPGDLLHGQYF
TRBJ2-5 | TRBV20-1 | few | - | TGCAGTGCTAGAGATCGGCGGGGTTTAGAGACCCAGTACTTC | CSARDRRGLETQYF
TRBJ1-2 | TRBV5-4 | few | - | TGTGCCAGCAGCTTGAAAGCAGGCGGGGCTGGCTACACCTTC | CASSLKAGGAGYTF
TRBJ2-7 | TRBV29-1 | many | TRBD2 | TGCAGCGTTGAAGGGGGACTAGCGGGAGAGAAGGGCTACGAGCAGTACTTC | CSVEGGLAGEKGYEQYF
TRBJ2-3 | TRBV12-3/TRBV12-4 | many | - | TGTGCCAGCACATTTGGAAGCACAGATACGCAGTATTTT | CASTFGSTDTQYF
TRBJ2-2 | TRBV5-1 | few | TRBD2 | TGCGCCAGCAGCGAATTACTAGCGGGAGACACCGGGGAGCTGTTTTTT | CASSELLAGDTGELFF
TRBJ2-3 | TRBV20-1 | many | - | TGCAGTGCTAGATGGTTCTTGGATGGCACAGATACGCAGTATTTT | CSARWFLDGTDTQYF
TRBJ2-5 | TRBV7-9 | many | TRBD1 | TGTGCCAGCAGCTTAGAGCCAGGGGGCCAGGAGACCCAGTACTTC | CASSLEPGGQETQYF
TRBJ2-7 | TRBV5-4 | - | TRBD1 | TGTGCCAGCAGCACGCCGGGACAGGGTGAATACGAGCAGTACTTC | CASSTPGQGEYEQYF
TRBJ2-7 | TRBV12-3/TRBV12-4 | many | - | TGTGCCAGCAGTCCATCGCGGGGTAGGTACGAGCAGTACTTC | CASSPSRGRYEQYF
TRBJ2-5 | TRBV28 | few | - | TGTGCCGGCGGCGGGTCGGGGGAGACCCAGTACTTC | CAGGGSGETQYF
TRBJ2-3 | TRBV7-2 | many | TRBD2 | TGTGCCAGCAGCTTCCACCCAGGAAAAGCGGGGAAGTTAGATACGCAGTATTTT | CASSFHPGKAGKLDTQYF
TRBJ1-2 | TRBV20-1 | many | TRBD1 | TGCAGTGCACGGGACAGGGATTCCTATGGCTACACCTTC | CSARDRDSYGYTF
TRBJ2-1 | TRBV28 | many | TRBD2 | TGTGCCAGCAGTCGCGGGAGCCTCTCCTACAATGAGCAGTTCTTC | CASSRGSLSYNEQFF
TRBJ2-2 | TRBV3-1 | many | - | TGTGCCAGCAGCCAAGATGGGACTTATACCGGGGAGCTGTTTTTT | CASSQDGTYTGELFF
TRBJ1-3 | TRBV6-1 | many | - | TGTGCCAGCAGCGAGGACAGAGCTGGAAACACCATATATTTT | CASSEDRAGNTIYF
TRBJ2-1 | TRBV7-3 | many | - | TGTGCCAGCAGCCCTATGGCGGGGAGCTCCTACAATGAGCAGTTCTTC | CASSPMAGSSYNEQFF
TRBJ2-7 | TRBV27 | many | - | TGTGCCAGCAGTTTTGGACTCCCGGGACACGAGCAGTACTTC | CASSFGLPGHEQYF
TRBJ1-4 | TRBV12-3/TRBV12-4 | many | - | TGTGCCAGCAGTTTATCCCTTGGGGGAACAAATGAAAAACTGTTTTTT | CASSLSLGGTNEKLFF
TRBJ2-1 | TRBV5-5 | many | TRBD2 | TGTGCCAGCAGTTGGACTAGCGGGAGTATGAATGAGCAGTTCTTC | CASSWTSGSMNEQFF
TRBJ2-1 | TRBV20-1 | many | TRBD2 | TGCAGTGCTAGAGATCCTAGCGGGAGATACAATGAGCAGTTCTTC | CSARDPSGRYNEQFF
TRBJ2-7 | TRBV2 | - | TRBD2 | TGTGCCAGCATGAGACTAGCGGGGGGGAGCTCCTACGAGCAGTACTTC | CASMRLAGGSSYEQYF
TRBJ2-7 | TRBV5-1 | many | - | TGCGCCAGCAGCTTGACCCTATTTAGCAGCACGAGGTCCTACGAGCAGTACTTC | CASSLTLFSSTRSYEQYF
TRBJ2-7 | TRBV12-3/TRBV12-4 | many | - | TGTGCCAGCACCGACAGAGCTCAATACGAGCAGTACTTC | CASTDRAQYEQYF
TRBJ2-1 | TRBV12-3/TRBV12-4 | many | - | TGTGCCAGTTCTTCCGCAGGAGCCTACAATGAGCAGTTCTTC | CASSSAGAYNEQFF
TRBJ2-1 | TRBV6-1 | - | TRBD2 | TGTGCCAGCACCGGACGGGCGGGGGGCAATGAGCAGTTCTTC | CASTGRAGGNEQFF
TRBJ2-7 | TRBV12-3/TRBV12-4 | many | - | TGTGCCAGCAGTTTTAATATGAGGGCCTTGACCTACGAGCAGTACTTC | CASSFNMRALTYEQYF
TRBJ2-5 | TRBV28 | many | - | TGTGCCAGCAGTTCGCGGATCCAGGGAGTAGAGACCCAGTACTTC | CASSSRIQGVETQYF
TRBJ1-1 | TRBV14 | few | TRBD1 | TGTGCCAGCAGCCAAGCGGGACAGGGGTTTTTGAACACTGAAGCTTTCTTT | CASSQAGQGFLNTEAFF
TRBJ2-2 | TRBV13 | - | TRBD2 | TGTGCCAGCACCTCTTGGGGGGGCACCGGGGAGCTGTTTTTT | CASTSWGGTGELFF
TRBJ2-5 | TRBV5-5 | many | - | TGTGCCAGCAAGGGCGGACGGTCCCAAGAGACCCAGTACTTC | CASKGGRSQETQYF
TRBJ1-4 | TRBV29-1 | many | - | TGCAGCGTTGGTTCGACTAATGAAAAACTGTTTTTT | CSVGSTNEKLFF
TRBJ2-2 | TRBV9 | many | - | TGTGCCAGCAGCGTAGGGTTCGGTAGTAACACCGGGGAGCTGTTTTTT | CASSVGFGSNTGELFF
TRBJ1-4 | TRBV12-3/TRBV12-4 | many | TRBD1 | TGTGCCAGCAGTCCCGGACAGGGTGGGGAAAAACTGTTTTTT | CASSPGQGGEKLFF
TRBJ2-5 | TRBV21-1 | many | - | TGTGCCAGCAGCAAATGGCCTACTAGCGACCAAGAGACCCAGTACTTC | CASSKWPTSDQETQYF
TRBJ2-1 | TRBV12-3/TRBV12-4 | many | TRBD2 | TGTGCCAGCAGTTTCCCTAGCGGGAGGGCCTACAATGAGCAGTTCTTC | CASSFPSGRAYNEQFF
TRBJ2-7 | TRBV6-5 | few | TRBD2 | TGTGCCAGCAGTTACATGAGCGGGGGTGGCTACGAGCAGTACTTC | CASSYMSGGGYEQYF
TRBJ1-2 | TRBV12-3/TRBV12-4 | many | - | TGTGCCAGCAGCGCTATGCGGGCAGCCCTAGGCTATGGCTACACCTTC | CASSAMRAALGYGYTF
TRBJ2-1 | TRBV20-1 | many | TRBD2 | TGCAGTGCTATCGGGGGGAGGGCCGGGAATGAGCAGTTCTTC | CSAIGGRAGNEQFF
TRBJ2-2 | TRBV29-1 | many | - | TGCAGCGTTGTTATTCGGGAGAACACCGGGGAGCTGTTTTTT | CSVVIRENTGELFF
TRBJ2-2 | TRBV21-1 | few | - | TGTGCCGCCTCCACCGTGGTGTGGAACACCGGGGAGCTGTTTTTT | CAASTVVWNTGELFF
TRBJ2-1 | TRBV28 | many | TRBD2 | TGTGCCAGCAGGCGAGCGGGAGTCTACAATGAGCAGTTCTTC | CASRRAGVYNEQFF
TRBJ2-3 | TRBV11-2 | - | TRBD2 | TGTGCCAGCAGCCAACCCACGACTAGCGGGAGCACAGATACGCAGTATTTT | CASSQPTTSGSTDTQYF
TRBJ2-3 | TRBV20-1 | many | - | TGCAGTGCTGTGATAGCGCTGGGCATCCCAGATACGCAGTATTTT | CSAVIALGIPDTQYF
TRBJ2-4 | TRBV11-2 | many | - | TGTGCCAGCAGCTTATTCTGGCAGGGAGACAGACCCAAAAACATTCAGTACTTC | CASSLFWQGDRPKNIQYF
TRBJ1-2 | TRBV12-3/TRBV12-4 | many | TRBD1 | TGTGCCAGCAGTTTACCCGGGACAGGGGGCATACCCCGCTACACCTTC | CASSLPGTGGIPRYTF
TRBJ2-1 | TRBV30 | - | - | TGTGCCTGGAGTGTACTCGATGAGCAGTTCTTC | CAWSVLDEQFF
TRBJ2-4 | TRBV27 | many | TRBD1 | TGTGCCAGCAGTCCCGGGACAGGGTCGAGCAACATTCAGTACTTC | CASSPGTGSSNIQYF
TRBJ2-7 | TRBV5-1 | many | - | TGCGCCAGCAGCTTGGCGGTTGGCTTGCTTTCCTCCTACGAGCAGTACTTC | CASSLAVGLLSSYEQYF
TRBJ2-1 | TRBV29-1 | many | - | TGCAGCGCAACTGGGTACAGTTCTTACAATGAGCAGTTCTTC | CSATGYSSYNEQFF